This TCR beta chain was obtained from a study of T cell responses to AZD1222 COVID-19 vaccine (dated by TCRdb to the early 2020s). Looking at the study overall: A total of 230 to 250 trial participants underwent TCR sequencing, of whom roughly 210 received two doses of AZD1222 and 26 received two doses of the MenACWY control vaccine. Enrollment into the trials was organized by age into subgroups of 18-55, 56-69 and 70-plus years, and those subgroups contained about 160, 30 and 59 TCR-sequenced participants, respectively. Overall study outcomes, separate from this receptor: Conclusions about previously exposed vaccinees are limited, since just six or seven AZD1222 recipients were seropositive for SARS-CoV-2 at baseline. Reportedly, close to half of the unique spike-specific TCRs recognized epitopes lying outside the regions that are mutated in the B.1.351 and B.1.1.7 variants. CD4 TCRs associated with the vaccine covered the entire spike protein, and the dominant responses were in regions 160-218 and 743-854. In the small 56-69-year group, the increase in depth fell short of significance, most likely because of low power. Because no day 14 peak-response samples were available, the repertoires could be characterized only after the peak T cell response. A significant rise in spike-specific TCR breadth and depth was observed after two AZD1222 doses relative to day 0 and relative to MenACWY recipients. Participants were mostly white British, with more females than males. The authors suggested clonal diversity may have been underestimated.

Worth noting for this clone: No cognate antigen has been identified for it. Nothing much larger sits one base from this clone, and base qualities are not available.

The CDR3 regions of human TCRbeta chains were analyzed by immunosequencing. On the study's bioinformatics: TCRs in the repertoires were matched against a reference library of SARS-CoV-2-specific TCRs that had been generated with the MIRA antigen-specificity platform. Breadth was defined as the fraction of unique TCRs that were SARS-CoV-2-associated, and depth was defined as the fraction of total T cells that were SARS-CoV-2-associated. Using the MIRA data, every spike-specific TCR was mapped to the spike region that the TCR reacted to and assigned to either a CD4 or a CD8 class. Log10-transformed breadth and depth values were compared by one-way ANOVA with Sidak's multiple comparisons tests. This immuneACCESS table, as held by TCRdb, lists in-frame sequences with V and J called but not all clones. Of the missing ones, under half trace to an unresolved V gene in checked studies; the others have no known cause. V and J calls and clone size are copied from that table; D and trimming were computed from the DNA. This sample holds roughly 120,000 clones; around 90% were observed only once. Of the sample, about 2.5% falls within the top ten clones.

Trimming accounts for 4 bases at V and 3 bases at J, while the number of junction bases matched to no gene is 14. The CDR3 covers 19 residues, taking in both the cysteine and the phenylalanine. Just the 57-base CDR3 DNA is kept, in frame starting at base 1. The germline V gene specifies SNHLY as CDR1 and FYNNEI as CDR2. What this sample's time point label stands for: about 28 days (+/-7) after the second vaccine dose. AZD1222 recipients whose second dose came at about 4 weeks and those whose second dose came at about 12 weeks were combined into one group, since spike-specific TCR depth and breadth did not differ between the two schedules. Vaccinee samples were obtained from the UK trials COV001 and COV002, which included a single-blind randomized controlled phase 2/3 trial of AZD1222 (ChAdOx1 nCoV-19) in healthy adults. Trial participant PBMC samples were collected at day 0 and day 28 after the second dose for TCRbeta chain sequencing.

The V gene is TRBV2 and the J gene is TRBJ2-1; TRBD2 fits 11 bases in the junction. This clonotype was sampled from an adult who received the AZD1222 COVID-19 vaccine. This sample comprised peripheral blood, obtained 28 days after the second AZD1222 dose. Here the CDR3 is given as CASSVNFEVLAGDYNEQFF. DNA sequence: TGTGCCAGCAGTGTGAATTTTGAGGTACTAGCGGGGGACTACAATGAGCAGTTCTTC.